These T cell receptor beta chains were read from a single sample in a study of OX40 agonist ivuxolimab in advanced cancers. The protocol was immunoSEQ multiplex PCR, while the TCRdb copy is restricted to in-frame clones and leaves out a portion. The sample shows around 80,000 clones, approximately 95% of them seen only once. The sequenced sample was CD4+ or CD8+ T cells sorted from blood, obtained in a trial of the OX40 agonist ivuxolimab. Receptors were obtained from an adult with an advanced solid tumor such as melanoma, head and neck, liver or kidney cancer. Both conserved end residues are part of each CDR3. A D gene is named only where the DNA matches it firmly. Some rows have no size entry. The others give once, few or many, or a class for an expanded clone.

V gene,D gene,CDR3 length,clone size,J gene,CDR3 DNA,CDR3 protein
TRBV5-4,-,14,-,TRBJ2-7,TGTGCCAGCAGCTTTAGGGGGGCGGCCTACGAGCAGTACTTC,CASSFRGAAYEQYF
TRBV27,-,11,-,TRBJ2-1,TGTGCCGTAGCATACTACAATGAGCAGTTCTTC,CAVAYYNEQFF
TRBV28,-,17,-,TRBJ1-6,TGTGCCAGCAGTCGGTCCTGGGGACGCCTGTCGAATTCACCCCTCCACTTT,CASSRSWGRLSNSPLHF
TRBV10-3,TRBD1,16,once,TRBJ2-7,TGTGCCATCAGTGAGTCGGTGGCAGGGGGCCTAAACGAGCAGTACTTC,CAISESVAGGLNEQYF
TRBV7-9,-,15,-,TRBJ1-1,TGTGCCAGCAGCAAAAGGGGCAGAGCCGACAATGAAGCTTTCTTT,CASSKRGRADNEAFF
TRBV9,-,15,-,TRBJ2-3,TGTGCCAGCGCCCCACCCTTACGTACGAAAGATACGCAGTATTTT,CASAPPLRTKDTQYF
TRBV4-1,-,15,-,TRBJ2-7,TGCGCCAGCAGCCAAGATGGCCAGGGACTCTACGAGCAGTACTTC,CASSQDGQGLYEQYF
TRBV4-3,-,13,-,TRBJ2-7,TGCGCCAGCAGCCCCCAAGAGGGCTACGAGCAGTACTTC,CASSPQEGYEQYF
TRBV5-5,-,13,-,TRBJ2-7,TGTGCCAGCAGCCCCCCCGTGCCCTACGAGCAGTACTTC,CASSPPVPYEQYF
TRBV5-4,-,11,few,TRBJ1-2,TGTGCCAGCAGCACGGGAAGTGGCTACACCTTC,CASSTGSGYTF
TRBV27,-,15,-,TRBJ2-5,-,CASSSSANPTETQYF
TRBV27,TRBD1,15,-,TRBJ1-1,TGTGCCAGCAGCTCACCGGGACAGGGAAGAGCTGAAGCTTTCTTT,CASSSPGQGRAEAFF
TRBV7-9,-,16,-,TRBJ1-5,TGTGCCAGCAGCTTAGCTCCAGTGGGGGGCAATCAGCCCCAGCATTTT,CASSLAPVGGNQPQHF
TRBV28,-,18,-,TRBJ2-6,TGTGCCAGCAGTTTAGATTTGACAAAGACCCTTGAGGCCAACGTCCTGACTTTC,CASSLDLTKTLEANVLTF
TRBV27,-,15,-,TRBJ1-2,TGTGCCAGCAGGGGACCGCTACTAGAGACCTATGGCTACACCTTC,CASRGPLLETYGYTF
TRBV14,-,13,-,TRBJ2-2,TGTGCCAGCAGCCCTGGTCCTCGGGGGGAGCTGTTTTTT,CASSPGPRGELFF
TRBV4-3,-,15,-,TRBJ1-1,TGCGCCAGCAGCCAAGACACGGGCTCCTACACTGAAGCTTTCTTT,CASSQDTGSYTEAFF
TRBV28,TRBD1,16,-,TRBJ2-1,TGTGCCAGCAGTTCCCCCGGGACAGCCTCCTACAATGAGCAGTTCTTC,CASSSPGTASYNEQFF
TRBV7-9,-,15,-,TRBJ1-1,TGTGCCAGCAGCGAAGCGCAGGGGCTGAACACTGAAGCTTTCTTT,CASSEAQGLNTEAFF
TRBV19,-,13,-,TRBJ1-1,TGTGCCAGCCGGGACGGACAGAACACTGAAGCTTTCTTT,CASRDGQNTEAFF
TRBV6-5,TRBD2,16,-,TRBJ2-2,TGTGCCAGCAGTTACGCCGCTAGCGGGATCTCCGGGGAGCTGTTTTTT,CASSYAASGISGELFF
TRBV27,-,14,-,TRBJ1-2,TGTGCCAGCAGTTTATCCACAGTGGCAAATGGCTACACCTTC,CASSLSTVANGYTF
TRBV18,-,13,-,TRBJ2-1,TGTGCCAGCTCACCAGCGGGCCACAATGAGCAGTTCTTC,CASSPAGHNEQFF
TRBV6-5,TRBD1,14,-,TRBJ1-2,TGTGCCAGCAGTGAAGGTGACAGGGGGCCTGGCTACACCTTC,CASSEGDRGPGYTF
TRBV7-9,-,14,-,TRBJ1-2,TGTGCCAGCAGCTCATCTCGGAAAAACTATGGCTACACCTTC,CASSSSRKNYGYTF
TRBV6-1,TRBD1,14,-,TRBJ2-7,TGTGCCAGCAGTGAGGGACAGGGGCGAAGCGAGCAGTACTTC,CASSEGQGRSEQYF
TRBV27,TRBD1,15,-,TRBJ1-5,TGTGCCTGCCGGGGAGGGCGACAGGGAAATCAGCCCCAGCATTTT,CACRGGRQGNQPQHF
TRBV27,-,17,-,TRBJ2-2,TGTGCCAGCACCCTGTATCTTCCGCGGGGAGCCACCGGGGAGCTGTTTTTT,CASTLYLPRGATGELFF
TRBV27,TRBD2,19,-,TRBJ2-3,TGTGCCAGCAGTTTAAGGGTGGCGGGAGCGGCGTCGAACCCAGATACGCAGTATTTT,CASSLRVAGAASNPDTQYF
TRBV27,-,18,-,TRBJ1-5,TGTGCCAGCAGTTCTCTGGGGATTGAGGGGTATGCGAATCAGCCCCAGCATTTT,CASSSLGIEGYANQPQHF
TRBV4-3,TRBD1,19,-,TRBJ2-2,TGCGCCAGCAGCCAAGAGCGCCCCTCCGACAGGGCGGGCACCGGGGAGCTGTTTTTT,CASSQERPSDRAGTGELFF
TRBV9,TRBD2,15,-,TRBJ2-7,TGTGCCAGCAGCGTAGGGACTAGCTCCTCCTACGAGCAGTACTTC,CASSVGTSSSYEQYF
TRBV11-2,-,17,-,TRBJ2-2,TGTGCCAGCAGCTTACCGAGAGGGGAGGTGGACACCGGGGAGCTGTTTTTT,CASSLPRGEVDTGELFF